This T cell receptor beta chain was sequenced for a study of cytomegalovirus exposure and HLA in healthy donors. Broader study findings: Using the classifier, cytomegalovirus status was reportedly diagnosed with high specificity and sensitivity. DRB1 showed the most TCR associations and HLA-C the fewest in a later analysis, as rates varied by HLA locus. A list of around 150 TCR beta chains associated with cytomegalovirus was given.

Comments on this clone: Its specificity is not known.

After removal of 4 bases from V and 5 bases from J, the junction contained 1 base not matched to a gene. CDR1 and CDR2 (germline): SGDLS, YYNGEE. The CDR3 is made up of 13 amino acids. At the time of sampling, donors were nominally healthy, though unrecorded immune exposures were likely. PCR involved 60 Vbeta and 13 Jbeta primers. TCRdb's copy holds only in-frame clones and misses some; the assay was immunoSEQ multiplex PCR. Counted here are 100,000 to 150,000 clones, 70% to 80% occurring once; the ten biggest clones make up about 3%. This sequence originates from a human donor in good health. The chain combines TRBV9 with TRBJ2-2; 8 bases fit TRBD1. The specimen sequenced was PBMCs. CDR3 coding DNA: TGTGCCAGCAGCAGGACAGGGACCGGGGAGCTGTTTTTT. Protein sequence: CASSRTGTGELFF.